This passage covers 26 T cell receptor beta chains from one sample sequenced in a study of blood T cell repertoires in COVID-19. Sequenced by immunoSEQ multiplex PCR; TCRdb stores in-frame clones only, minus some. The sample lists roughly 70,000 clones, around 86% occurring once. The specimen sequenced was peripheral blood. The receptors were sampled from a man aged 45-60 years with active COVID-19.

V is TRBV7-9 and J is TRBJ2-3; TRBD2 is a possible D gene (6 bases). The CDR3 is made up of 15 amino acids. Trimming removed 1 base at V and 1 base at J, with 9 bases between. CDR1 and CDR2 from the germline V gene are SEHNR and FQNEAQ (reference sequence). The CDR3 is CASSLDGSGTDTQYF. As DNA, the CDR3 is TGTGCCAGCAGCTTAGACGGGAGTGGCACAGATACGCAGTATTTT.

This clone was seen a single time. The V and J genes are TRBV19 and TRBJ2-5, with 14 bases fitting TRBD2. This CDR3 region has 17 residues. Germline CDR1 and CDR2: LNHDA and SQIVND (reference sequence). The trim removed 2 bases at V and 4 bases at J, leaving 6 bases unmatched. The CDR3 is CASSILGLAGDLETQYF. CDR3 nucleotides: TGTGCCAGTAGTATACTGGGACTAGCGGGAGACCTAGAGACCCAGTACTTC.

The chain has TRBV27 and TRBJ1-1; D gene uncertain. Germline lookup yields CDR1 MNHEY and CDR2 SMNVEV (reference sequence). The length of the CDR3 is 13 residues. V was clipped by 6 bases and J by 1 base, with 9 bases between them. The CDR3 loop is CASSPGWNTEAFF. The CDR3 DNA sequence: TGTGCCAGCAGCCCGGGGTGGAACACTGAAGCTTTCTTT.

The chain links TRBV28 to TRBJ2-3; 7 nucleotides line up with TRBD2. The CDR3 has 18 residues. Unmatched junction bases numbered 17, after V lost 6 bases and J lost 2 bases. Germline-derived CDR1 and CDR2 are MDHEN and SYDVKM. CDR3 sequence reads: CASSRPSSGDYDTDTQYF. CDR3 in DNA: TGTGCCAGCAGCCGGCCGTCTAGCGGAGACTACGACACAGATACGCAGTATTTT.

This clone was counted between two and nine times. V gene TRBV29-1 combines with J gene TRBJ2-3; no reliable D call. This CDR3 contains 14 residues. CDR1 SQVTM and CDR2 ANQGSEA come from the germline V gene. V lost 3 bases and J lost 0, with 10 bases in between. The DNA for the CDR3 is TGCAGCGTTGACTACCCTCAAAGCACAGATACGCAGTATTTT. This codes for CSVDYPQSTDTQYF.

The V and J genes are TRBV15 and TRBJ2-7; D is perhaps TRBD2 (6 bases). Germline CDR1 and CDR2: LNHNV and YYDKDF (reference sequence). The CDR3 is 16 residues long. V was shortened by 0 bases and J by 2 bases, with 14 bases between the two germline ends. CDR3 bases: TGTGCCACCAGCAGAGAACGAGCGGGCGTTGCCTACGAGCAGTACTTC. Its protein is CATSRERAGVAYEQYF.

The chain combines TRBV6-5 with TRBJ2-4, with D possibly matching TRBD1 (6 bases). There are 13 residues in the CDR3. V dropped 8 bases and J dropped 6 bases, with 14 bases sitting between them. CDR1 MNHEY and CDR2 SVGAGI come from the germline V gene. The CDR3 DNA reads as TGTGCCAGCCAAACAGGGACCGGAAACATTCAGTACTTC. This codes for CASQTGTGNIQYF.

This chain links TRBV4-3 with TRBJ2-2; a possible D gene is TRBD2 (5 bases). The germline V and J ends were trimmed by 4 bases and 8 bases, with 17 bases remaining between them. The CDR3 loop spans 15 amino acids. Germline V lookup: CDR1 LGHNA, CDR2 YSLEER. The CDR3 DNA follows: TGCGCCAGCAGCCCTAAATCGGACTCTGCGGGGGAGCTGTTTTTT. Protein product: CASSPKSDSAGELFF.

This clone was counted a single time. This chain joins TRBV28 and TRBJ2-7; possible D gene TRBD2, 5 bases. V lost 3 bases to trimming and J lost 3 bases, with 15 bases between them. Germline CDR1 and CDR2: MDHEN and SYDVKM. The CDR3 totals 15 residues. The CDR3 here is CASSLMVAISYEQYF. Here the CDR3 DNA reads TGTGCCAGCAGTTTGATGGTAGCGATAAGCTACGAGCAGTACTTC.

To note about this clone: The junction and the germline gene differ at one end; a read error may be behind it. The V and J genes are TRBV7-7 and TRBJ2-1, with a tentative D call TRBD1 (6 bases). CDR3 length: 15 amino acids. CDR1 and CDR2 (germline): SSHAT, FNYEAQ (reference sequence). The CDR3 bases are TGTGCTAGCAGCTTAGGTCAGGGGTTATACAATGAGCAGTTCTTC. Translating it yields CASSLGQGLYNEQFF.

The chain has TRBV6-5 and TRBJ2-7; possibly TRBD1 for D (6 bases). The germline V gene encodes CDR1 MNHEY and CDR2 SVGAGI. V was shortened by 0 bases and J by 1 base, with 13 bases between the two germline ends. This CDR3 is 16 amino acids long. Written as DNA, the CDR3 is TGTGCCAGCAGTTACTCGAGGGGGATCCCTTCCTACGAGCAGTACTTC. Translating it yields CASSYSRGIPSYEQYF.

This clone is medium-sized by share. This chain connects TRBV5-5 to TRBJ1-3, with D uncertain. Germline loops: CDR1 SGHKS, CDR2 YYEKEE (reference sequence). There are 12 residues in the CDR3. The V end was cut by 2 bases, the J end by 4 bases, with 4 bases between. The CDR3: CASSLEGNTIYF. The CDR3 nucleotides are TGTGCCAGCAGCTTAGAGGGAAACACCATATATTTT.

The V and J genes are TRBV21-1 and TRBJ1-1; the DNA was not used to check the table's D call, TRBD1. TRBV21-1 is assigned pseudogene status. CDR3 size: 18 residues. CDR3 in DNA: TGTGCCAGCAGCAAAAGTGGGGCGTTTGGGCCCCCAACCACTGAAGCTTTCTTT. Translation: CASSKSGAFGPPTTEAFF.

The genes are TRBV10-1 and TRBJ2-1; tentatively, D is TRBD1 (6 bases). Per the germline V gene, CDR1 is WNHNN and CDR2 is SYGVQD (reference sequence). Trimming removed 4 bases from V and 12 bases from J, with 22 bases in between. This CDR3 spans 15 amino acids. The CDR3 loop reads CASSAVTGKLQMQFF. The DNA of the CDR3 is TGCGCCAGCAGTGCGGTGACAGGTAAACTCCAGATGCAGTTCTTC.

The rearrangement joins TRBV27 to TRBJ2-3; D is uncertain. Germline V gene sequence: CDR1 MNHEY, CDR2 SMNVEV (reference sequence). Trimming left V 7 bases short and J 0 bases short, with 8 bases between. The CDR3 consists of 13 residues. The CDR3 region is CASKAGSTDTQYF. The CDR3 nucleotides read TGTGCCAGCAAGGCAGGTAGCACAGATACGCAGTATTTT.

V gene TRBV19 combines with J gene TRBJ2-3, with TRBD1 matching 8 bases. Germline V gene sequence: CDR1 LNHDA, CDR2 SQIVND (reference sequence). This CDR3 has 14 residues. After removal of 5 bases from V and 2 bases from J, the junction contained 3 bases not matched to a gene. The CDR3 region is CASSAGQVTDTQYF. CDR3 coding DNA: TGTGCCAGTAGTGCGGGACAGGTCACAGATACGCAGTATTTT.

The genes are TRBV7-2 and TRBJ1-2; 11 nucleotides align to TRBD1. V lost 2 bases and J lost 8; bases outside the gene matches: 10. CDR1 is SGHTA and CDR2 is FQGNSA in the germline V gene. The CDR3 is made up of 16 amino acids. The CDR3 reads CASSLKGQGAGGGYTF. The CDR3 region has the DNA TGTGCCAGCAGCTTAAAAGGACAGGGGGCGGGGGGGGGCTACACCTTC.

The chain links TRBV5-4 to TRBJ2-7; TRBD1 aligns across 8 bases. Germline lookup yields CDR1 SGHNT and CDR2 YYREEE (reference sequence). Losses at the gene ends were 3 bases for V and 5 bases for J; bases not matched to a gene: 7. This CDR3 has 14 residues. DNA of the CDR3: TGTGCCAGCAGCTCCGAGACAGGGGACCACGAGCAGTACTTC. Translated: CASSSETGDHEQYF. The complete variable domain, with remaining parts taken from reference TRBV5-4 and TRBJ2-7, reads ETGVTQSPTHLIKTRGQQVTLRCSSQSGHNTVSWYQQALGQGPQFIFQYYREEENGRGNFPPRFSGLQFPNYSSELNVNALELDDSALYLCASSSETGDHEQYFGPGTRLTVT.

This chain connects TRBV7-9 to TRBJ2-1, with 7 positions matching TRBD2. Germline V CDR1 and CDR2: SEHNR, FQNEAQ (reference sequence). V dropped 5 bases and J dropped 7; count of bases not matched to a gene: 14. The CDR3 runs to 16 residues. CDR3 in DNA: TGTGCCAGCAGCATTCGAGGACCAGCGGGAATGAATGAGCAGTTCTTC. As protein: CASSIRGPAGMNEQFF.

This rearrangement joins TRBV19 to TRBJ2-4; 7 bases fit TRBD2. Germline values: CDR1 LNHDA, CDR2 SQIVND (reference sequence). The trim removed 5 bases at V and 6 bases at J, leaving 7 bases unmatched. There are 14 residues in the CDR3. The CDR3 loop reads CASSPRVAGNIQYF. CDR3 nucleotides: TGTGCCAGTAGTCCCCGGGTAGCGGGAAACATTCAGTACTTC.

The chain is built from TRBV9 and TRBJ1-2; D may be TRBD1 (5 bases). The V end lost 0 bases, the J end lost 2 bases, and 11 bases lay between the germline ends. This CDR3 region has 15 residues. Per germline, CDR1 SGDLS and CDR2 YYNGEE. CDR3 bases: TGTGCCAGCAGCGTAGGTGGAGGGGAAAACTATGGCTACACCTTC. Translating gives CASSVGGGENYGYTF. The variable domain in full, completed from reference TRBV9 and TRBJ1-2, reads DSGVTQTPKHLITATGQRVTLRCSPRSGDLSVYWYQQSLDQGLQFLIQYYNGEERAKGNILERFSAQQFPDLHSELNLSSLELGDSALYFCASSVGGGENYGYTFGSGTRLTVV.

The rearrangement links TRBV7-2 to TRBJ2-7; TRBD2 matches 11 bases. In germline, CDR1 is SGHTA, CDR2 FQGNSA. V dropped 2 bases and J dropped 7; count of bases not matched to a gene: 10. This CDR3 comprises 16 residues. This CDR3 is CASSLNPVRLAGEQYF. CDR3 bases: TGTGCCAGCAGCTTAAACCCAGTTAGACTAGCGGGAGAGCAGTACTTC.

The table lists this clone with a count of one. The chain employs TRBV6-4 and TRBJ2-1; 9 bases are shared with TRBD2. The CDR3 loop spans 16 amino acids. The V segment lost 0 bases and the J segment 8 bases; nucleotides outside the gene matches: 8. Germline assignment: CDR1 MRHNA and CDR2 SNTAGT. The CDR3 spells CASSDSGSGRLYEQFF. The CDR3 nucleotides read TGTGCCAGCAGTGACTCGGGAAGCGGGAGGTTGTATGAGCAGTTCTTC.

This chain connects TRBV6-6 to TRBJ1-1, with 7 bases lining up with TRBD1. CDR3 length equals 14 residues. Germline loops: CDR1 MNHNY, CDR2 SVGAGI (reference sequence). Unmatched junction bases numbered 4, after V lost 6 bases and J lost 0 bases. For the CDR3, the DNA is TGTGCCAGCAGCCGGACAGGAGTGAACACTGAAGCTTTCTTT. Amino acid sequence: CASSRTGVNTEAFF.

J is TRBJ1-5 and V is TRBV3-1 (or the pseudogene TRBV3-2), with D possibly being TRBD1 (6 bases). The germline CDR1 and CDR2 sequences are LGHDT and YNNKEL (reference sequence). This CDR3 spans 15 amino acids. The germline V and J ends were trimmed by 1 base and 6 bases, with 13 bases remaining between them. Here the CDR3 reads CASSQGIRGGQPQHF. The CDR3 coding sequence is TGTGCCAGCAGCCAAGGAATCAGGGGCGGTCAGCCCCAGCATTTT.

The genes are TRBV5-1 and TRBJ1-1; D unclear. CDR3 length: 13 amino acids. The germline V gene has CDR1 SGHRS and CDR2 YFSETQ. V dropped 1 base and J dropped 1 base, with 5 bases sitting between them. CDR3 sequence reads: CASSLQQNTEAFF. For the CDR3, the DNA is TGCGCCAGCAGCTTGCAACAGAACACTGAAGCTTTCTTT.